The entry below describes one T cell receptor beta chain. The age range of participants was 18 to 89 years, with residence in some 25 US areas. Assignment of participants to cohorts was predicated upon participant-reported clinical history. The sample originates from a study of blood T cell repertoires in COVID-19. Turning to the study itself: The cDNA or gDNA used as material had been derived from T cells, B-cell-depleted T cells, or PBMCs.

Germline V lookup: CDR1 MGHRA, CDR2 YSYEKL. The V segment lost 0 bases and the J segment 3 bases; nucleotides outside the gene matches: 5. This CDR3 is built from 16 residues. Original processing notes: Using reference gene primer amplification, nucleated cell counts were estimated. Libraries were prepared by immunoSEQ multiplex PCR; TCRdb keeps only in-frame clonotypes and omits some of them. V, J and clone size were drawn from that table, and D and trimming were deduced from the DNA. The data hold 200,000 to 250,000 clones, with approximately 80% observed a single time. This sequence joins TRBV4-1 and TRBJ2-7, with 10 bases that match TRBD1. The TCR was taken from a woman aged 40 to 50 with acute COVID-19. Sequenced sample: PBMCs or T cells enriched from blood (not recorded which). CDR3 amino acids: CASSQDDRGPLYEQYF. The CDR3 DNA sequence: TGCGCCAGCAGCCAAGATGACAGGGGGCCCCTCTACGAGCAGTACTTC.